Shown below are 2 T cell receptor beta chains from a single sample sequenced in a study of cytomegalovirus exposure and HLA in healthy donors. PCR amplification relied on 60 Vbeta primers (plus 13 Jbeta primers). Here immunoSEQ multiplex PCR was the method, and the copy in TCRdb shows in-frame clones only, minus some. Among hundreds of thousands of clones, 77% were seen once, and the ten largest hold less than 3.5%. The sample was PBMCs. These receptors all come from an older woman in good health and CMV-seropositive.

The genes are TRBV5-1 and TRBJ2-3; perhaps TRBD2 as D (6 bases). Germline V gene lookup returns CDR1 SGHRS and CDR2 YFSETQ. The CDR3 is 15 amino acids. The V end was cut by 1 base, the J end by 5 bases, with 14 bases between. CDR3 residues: CASSLLGLHVDTQYF. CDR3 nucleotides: TGCGCCAGCAGCTTGTTGGGACTCCACGTAGATACGCAGTATTTT.

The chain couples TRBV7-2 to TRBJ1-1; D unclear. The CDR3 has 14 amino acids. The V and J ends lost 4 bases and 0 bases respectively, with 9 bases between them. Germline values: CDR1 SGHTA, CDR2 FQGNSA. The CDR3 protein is CASSSGLMNTEAFF. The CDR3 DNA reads TGTGCCAGCAGCTCGGGTCTTATGAACACTGAAGCTTTCTTT.